This T cell receptor beta chain derives from a study of CD8 T cells in Susac syndrome. Reverse transcription of roughly 0.5 to 1 ug RNA used random hexamers. TCRdb re-analysed the immunoSEQ multiplex PCR reads in MiXCR, keeping a single row per CDR3 protein. The sample records about 300,000 distinct CDR3 sequences, 70% to 90% being singletons. Germline V lookup: CDR1 MNHEY, CDR2 SMNVEV (reference sequence). The CDR3 loop spans 14 amino acids. The patients serving as multiple sclerosis controls were treatment-naive. They had stable or active relapsing-remitting disease and fulfilled revised McDonald criteria. There are many counts of this clonotype. One junction end does not reproduce the germline sequence, and a read error may be involved.

Source material: CD8+ T cells from PBMCs. J is TRBJ2-6 and V is TRBV27; D gene unclear. The source is a human donor with multiple sclerosis. CDR3 region: CASSLVSGANVLTF. The CDR3 DNA reads TGTGCCAGTAGTTTGGTCTCTGGGGCCAACGTCCTGACTTTC.